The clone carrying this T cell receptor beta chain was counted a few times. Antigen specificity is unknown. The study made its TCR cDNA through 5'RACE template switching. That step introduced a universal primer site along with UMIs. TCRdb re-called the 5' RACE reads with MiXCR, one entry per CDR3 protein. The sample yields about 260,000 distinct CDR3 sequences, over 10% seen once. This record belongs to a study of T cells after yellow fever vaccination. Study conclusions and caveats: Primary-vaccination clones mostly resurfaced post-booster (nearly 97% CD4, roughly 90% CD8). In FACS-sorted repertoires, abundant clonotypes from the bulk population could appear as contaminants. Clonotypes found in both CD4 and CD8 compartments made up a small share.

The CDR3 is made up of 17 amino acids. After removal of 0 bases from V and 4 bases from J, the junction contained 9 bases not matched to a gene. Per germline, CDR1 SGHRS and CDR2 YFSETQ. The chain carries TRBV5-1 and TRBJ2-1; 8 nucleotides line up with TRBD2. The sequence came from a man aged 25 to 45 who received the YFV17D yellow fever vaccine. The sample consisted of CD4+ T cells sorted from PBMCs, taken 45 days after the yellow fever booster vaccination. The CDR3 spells CASSLEVAGGGYNEQFF. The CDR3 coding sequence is TGCGCCAGCAGCTTGGAGGTGGCGGGAGGAGGTTACAATGAGCAGTTCTTC.